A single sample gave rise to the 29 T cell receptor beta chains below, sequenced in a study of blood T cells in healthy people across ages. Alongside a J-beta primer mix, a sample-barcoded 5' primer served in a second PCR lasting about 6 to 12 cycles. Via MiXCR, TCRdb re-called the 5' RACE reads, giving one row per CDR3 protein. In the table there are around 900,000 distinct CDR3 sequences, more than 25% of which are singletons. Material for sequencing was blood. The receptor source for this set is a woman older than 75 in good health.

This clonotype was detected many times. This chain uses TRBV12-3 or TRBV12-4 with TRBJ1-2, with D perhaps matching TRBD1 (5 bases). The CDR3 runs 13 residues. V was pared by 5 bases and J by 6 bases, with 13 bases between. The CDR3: CASSPAGFNGYTF. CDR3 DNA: TGTGCCAGCAGTCCCGCAGGGTTTAATGGCTACACCTTC.

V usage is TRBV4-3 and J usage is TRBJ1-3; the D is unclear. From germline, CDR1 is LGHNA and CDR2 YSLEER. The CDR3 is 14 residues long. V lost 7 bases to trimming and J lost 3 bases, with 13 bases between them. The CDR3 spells CASNLSGCGNTIYF. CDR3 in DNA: TGCGCCAGCAACTTATCGGGCTGTGGAAACACCATATATTTT.

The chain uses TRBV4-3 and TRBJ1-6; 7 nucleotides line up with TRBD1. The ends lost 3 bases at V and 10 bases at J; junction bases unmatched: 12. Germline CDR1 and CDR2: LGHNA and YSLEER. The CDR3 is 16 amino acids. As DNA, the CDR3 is TGCGCCAGCAGCCAGAGGGGGAGACAGGGAGGATCACCCCTCCACTTT. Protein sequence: CASSQRGRQGGSPLHF.

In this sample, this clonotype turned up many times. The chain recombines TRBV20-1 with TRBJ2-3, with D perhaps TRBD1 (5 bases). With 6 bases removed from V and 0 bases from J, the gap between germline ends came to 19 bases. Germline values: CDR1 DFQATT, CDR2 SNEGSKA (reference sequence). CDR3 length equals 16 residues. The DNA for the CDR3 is TGCAGTGCCCAAGGGCCGTGGGGCGCTAGCACAGATACGCAGTATTTT. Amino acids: CSAQGPWGASTDTQYF.

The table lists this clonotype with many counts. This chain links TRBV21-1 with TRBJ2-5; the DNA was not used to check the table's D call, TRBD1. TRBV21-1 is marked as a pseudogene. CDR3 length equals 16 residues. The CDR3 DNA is TGTGCCAGCAGCAAATTGGGGACAGGGGGTAACGAGACCCAGTACTTC. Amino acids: CASSKLGTGGNETQYF.

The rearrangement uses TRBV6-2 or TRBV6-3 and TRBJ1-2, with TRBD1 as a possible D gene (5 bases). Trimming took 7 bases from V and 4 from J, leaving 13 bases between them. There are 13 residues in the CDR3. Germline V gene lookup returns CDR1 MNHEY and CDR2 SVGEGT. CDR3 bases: TGTGCCAGCACCTCGGGGGACCTCTATGGCTACACCTTC. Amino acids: CASTSGDLYGYTF.

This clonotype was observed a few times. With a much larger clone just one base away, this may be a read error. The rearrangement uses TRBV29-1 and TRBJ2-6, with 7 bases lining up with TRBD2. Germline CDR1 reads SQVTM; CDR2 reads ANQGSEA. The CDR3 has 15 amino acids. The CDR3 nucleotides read TGCAGCGTTGTCGGGGGGAACTCTGGGGCCAACGTCCGGACTTTC. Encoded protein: CSVVGGNSGANVRTF.

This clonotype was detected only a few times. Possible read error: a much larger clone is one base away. The CDR3: CASSLTWGEETQFF. Here the CDR3 DNA reads TGTGCCAGCAGCTTAACTTGGGGAGAAGAGACCCAGTTCTTC. The chain combines TRBV11-2 with TRBJ2-1, with D perhaps TRBD2 (5 bases). Trimming removed 2 bases from V and 13 bases from J, with 18 bases in between. The germline V gene encodes CDR1 SGHAT and CDR2 FQNNGV. The CDR3 runs 14 residues. Together with reference TRBV11-2 and TRBJ2-1, the CDR3 gives the full variable domain: EAGVAQSPRYKIIEKRQSVAFWCNPISGHATLYWYQQILGQGPKLLIQFQNNGVVDDSQLPKDRFSAERLKGVDSTLKIQPAKLEDSAVYLCASSLTWGEETQFFGPGTRLTVL.

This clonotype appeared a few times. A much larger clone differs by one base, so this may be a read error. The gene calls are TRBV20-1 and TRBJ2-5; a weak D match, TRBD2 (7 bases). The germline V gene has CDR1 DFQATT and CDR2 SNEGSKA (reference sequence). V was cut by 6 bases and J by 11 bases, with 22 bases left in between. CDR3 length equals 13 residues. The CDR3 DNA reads TGCAGTGCCGCGGGCGGGGGCAACAATGAGCAGTACTTC. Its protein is CSAAGGGNNEQYF.

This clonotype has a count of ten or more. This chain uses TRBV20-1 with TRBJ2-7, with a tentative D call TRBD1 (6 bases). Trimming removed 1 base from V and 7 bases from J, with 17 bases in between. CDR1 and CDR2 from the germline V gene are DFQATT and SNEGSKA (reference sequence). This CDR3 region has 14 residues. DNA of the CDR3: TGCAGTGCTAGAGGTCTTCAGGGGTTGGGTGAGCAGTACTTC. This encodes CSARGLQGLGEQYF.

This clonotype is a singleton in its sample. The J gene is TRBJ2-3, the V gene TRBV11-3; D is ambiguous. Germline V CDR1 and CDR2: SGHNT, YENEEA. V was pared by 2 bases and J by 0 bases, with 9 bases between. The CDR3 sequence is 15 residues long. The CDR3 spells CASSLRRASTDTQYF. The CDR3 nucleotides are TGTGCCAGCAGCTTACGTCGGGCGAGCACAGATACGCAGTATTTT.

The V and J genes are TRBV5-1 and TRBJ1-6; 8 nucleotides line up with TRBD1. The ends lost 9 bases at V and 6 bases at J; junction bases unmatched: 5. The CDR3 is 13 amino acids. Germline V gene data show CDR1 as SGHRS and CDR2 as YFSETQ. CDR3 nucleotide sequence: TGCGCCAAAACCGGGACAGGTAATTCACCCCTCCACTTT. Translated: CAKTGTGNSPLHF.

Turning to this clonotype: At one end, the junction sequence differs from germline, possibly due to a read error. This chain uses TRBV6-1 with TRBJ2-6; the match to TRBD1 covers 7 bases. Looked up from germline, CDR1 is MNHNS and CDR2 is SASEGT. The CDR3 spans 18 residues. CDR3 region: CASSPDRIASSGTNVLTF. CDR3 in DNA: TGTGCCAGCAGTCCGGACAGGATCGCGAGCTCTGGGACCAACGTCCTGACTTTC.

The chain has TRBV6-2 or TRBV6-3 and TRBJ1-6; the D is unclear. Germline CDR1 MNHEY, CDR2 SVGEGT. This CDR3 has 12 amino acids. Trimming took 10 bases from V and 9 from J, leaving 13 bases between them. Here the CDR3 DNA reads TGTGCCACTACGGCCGCCGGTTCACCCCTCCACTTT. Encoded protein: CATTAAGSPLHF.

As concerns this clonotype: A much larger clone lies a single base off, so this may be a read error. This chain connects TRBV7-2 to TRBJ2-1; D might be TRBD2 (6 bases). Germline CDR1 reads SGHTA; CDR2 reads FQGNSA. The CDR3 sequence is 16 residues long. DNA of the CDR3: TGTGCCAACAGCTTAGTTGGGGGGAGCTCCTACAATGAGCAGTTCTTC. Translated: CANSLVGGSSYNEQFF.

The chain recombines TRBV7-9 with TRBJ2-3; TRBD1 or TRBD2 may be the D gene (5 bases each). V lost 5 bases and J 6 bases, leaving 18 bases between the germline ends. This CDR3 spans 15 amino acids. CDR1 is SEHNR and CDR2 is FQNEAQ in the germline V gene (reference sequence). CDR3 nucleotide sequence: TGTGCCAGCAGCACCCCTTCCGGGGCCAGGGATACGCAGTATTTT. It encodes CASSTPSGARDTQYF. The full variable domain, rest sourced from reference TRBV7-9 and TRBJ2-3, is DTGVSQNPRHKITKRGQNVTFRCDPISEHNRLYWYRQTLGQGPEFLTYFQNEAQLEKSRLLSDRFSAERPKGSFSTLEIQRTEQGDSAMYLCASSTPSGARDTQYFGPGTRLTVL.

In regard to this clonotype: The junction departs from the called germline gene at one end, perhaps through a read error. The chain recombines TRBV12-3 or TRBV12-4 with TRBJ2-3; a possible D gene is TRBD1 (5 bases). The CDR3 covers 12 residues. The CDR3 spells CASSSTADMQYF. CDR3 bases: TGTGCCAGCAGTTCGACAGCAGATATGCAGTATTTT.

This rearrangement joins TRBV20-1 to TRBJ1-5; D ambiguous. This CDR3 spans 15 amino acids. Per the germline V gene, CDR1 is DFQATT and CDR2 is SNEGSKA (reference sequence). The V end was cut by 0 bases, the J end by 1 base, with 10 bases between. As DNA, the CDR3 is TGCAGTGCTAGAGATCAAGAGGGAAGCAATCAGCCCCAGCATTTT. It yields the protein CSARDQEGSNQPQHF.

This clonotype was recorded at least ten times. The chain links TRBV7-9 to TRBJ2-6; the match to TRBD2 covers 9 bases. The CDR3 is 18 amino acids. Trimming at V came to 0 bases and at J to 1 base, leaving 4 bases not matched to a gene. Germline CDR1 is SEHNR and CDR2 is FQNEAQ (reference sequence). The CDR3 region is CASSLARGGRSGANVLTF. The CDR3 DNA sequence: TGTGCCAGCAGCTTAGCGCGGGGGGGCCGTTCTGGGGCCAACGTCCTGACTTTC. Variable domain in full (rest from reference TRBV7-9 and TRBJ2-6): DTGVSQNPRHKITKRGQNVTFRCDPISEHNRLYWYRQTLGQGPEFLTYFQNEAQLEKSRLLSDRFSAERPKGSFSTLEIQRTEQGDSAMYLCASSLARGGRSGANVLTFGAGSRLTVL.

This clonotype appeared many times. CDR3 sequence: CATSDYAGQPQHF. The CDR3 DNA is TGTGCCACCAGTGATTATGCGGGTCAGCCCCAGCATTTT. V gene TRBV24-1 combines with J gene TRBJ1-5; D ambiguous. The V and J ends lost 2 bases and 6 bases respectively, with 7 bases between them. This CDR3 has 13 amino acids. Germline V gene data show CDR1 as KGHDR and CDR2 as SFDVKD.

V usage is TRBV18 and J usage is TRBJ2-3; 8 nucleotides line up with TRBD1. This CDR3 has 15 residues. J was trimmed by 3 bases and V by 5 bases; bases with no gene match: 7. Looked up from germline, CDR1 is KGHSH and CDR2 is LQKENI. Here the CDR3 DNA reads TGTGCCAGCTCATCGGCGACAGGGGCGACAGATACGCAGTATTTT. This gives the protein CASSSATGATDTQYF.

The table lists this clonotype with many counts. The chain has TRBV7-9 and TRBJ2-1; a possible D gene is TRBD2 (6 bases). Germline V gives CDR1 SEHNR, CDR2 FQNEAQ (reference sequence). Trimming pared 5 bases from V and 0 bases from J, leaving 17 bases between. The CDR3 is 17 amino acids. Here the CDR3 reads CASSSRDLYVSYNEQFF. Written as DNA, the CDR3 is TGTGCCAGCAGCAGCCGGGACTTATACGTCTCCTACAATGAGCAGTTCTTC.

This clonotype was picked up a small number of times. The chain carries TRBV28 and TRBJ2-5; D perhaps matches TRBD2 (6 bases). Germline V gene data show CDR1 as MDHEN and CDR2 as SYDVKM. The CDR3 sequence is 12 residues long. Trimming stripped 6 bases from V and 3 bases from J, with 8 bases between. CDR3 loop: CASSGGKETQYF. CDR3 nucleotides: TGTGCCAGCAGCGGGGGAAAAGAGACCCAGTACTTC.

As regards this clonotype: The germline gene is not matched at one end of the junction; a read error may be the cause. In DNA, the CDR3 is TGTGTCAGCAGCCAGGCCGGGGCTAGCAATCAGCCCCAGCATTTT. Translating gives CVSSQAGASNQPQHF. The rearrangement uses TRBV3-1 and TRBJ1-5; possible D gene TRBD1, 5 bases. CDR1 LGHDT and CDR2 YNNKEL come from the germline V gene (reference sequence). This CDR3 has 15 amino acids.

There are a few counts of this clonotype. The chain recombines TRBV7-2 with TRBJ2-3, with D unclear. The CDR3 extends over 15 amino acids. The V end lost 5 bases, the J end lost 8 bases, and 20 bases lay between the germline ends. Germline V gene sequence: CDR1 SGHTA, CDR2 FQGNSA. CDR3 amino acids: CASSGGSRLLCTQYF. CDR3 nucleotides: TGTGCCAGCAGCGGTGGCTCTCGCCTCTTGTGTACGCAGTATTTT.

The CDR3 loop is CASSSGTGESNEQFF. CDR3 in DNA: TGTGCCAGCAGTTCAGGGACAGGGGAAAGTAATGAGCAGTTCTTC. The chain is built from TRBV28 and TRBJ2-1; the match to TRBD1 covers 10 bases. The V gene end was trimmed by 4 bases and the J gene end by 7 bases; junction bases not matched to a gene: 7. The germline V gene has CDR1 MDHEN and CDR2 SYDVKM. This CDR3 has 15 amino acids.

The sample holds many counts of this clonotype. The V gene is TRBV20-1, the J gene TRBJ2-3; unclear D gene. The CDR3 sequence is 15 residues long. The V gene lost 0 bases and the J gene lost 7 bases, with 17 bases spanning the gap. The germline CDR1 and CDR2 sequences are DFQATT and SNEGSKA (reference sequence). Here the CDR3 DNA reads TGCAGTGCTAGAGATCGGGCAGGCCCCCCGAATACGCAGTATTTT. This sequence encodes CSARDRAGPPNTQYF.

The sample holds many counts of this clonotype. The CDR3 protein is CATSDLGGREQFF. CDR3 nucleotide sequence: TGTGCCACCAGTGATTTAGGGGGGCGCGAGCAGTTCTTC. The chain joins TRBV24-1 to TRBJ2-1; tentatively, D is TRBD1 or TRBD2 (6 bases each). The CDR3 is 13 residues long. The V gene's germline CDR1 is KGHDR and CDR2 SFDVKD. Trimming shortened V by 1 base and J by 10 bases, and 10 bases separated the two germline ends.

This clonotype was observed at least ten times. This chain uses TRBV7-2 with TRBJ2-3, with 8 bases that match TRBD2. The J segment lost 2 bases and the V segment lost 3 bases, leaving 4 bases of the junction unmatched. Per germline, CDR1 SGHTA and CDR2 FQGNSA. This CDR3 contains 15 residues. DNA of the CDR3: TGTGCCAGCAGCTTCGACGGGGGGGCCACAGATACGCAGTATTTT. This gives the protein CASSFDGGATDTQYF.